This TCR beta chain originates from a study of blood T cell repertoires in COVID-19. Across the whole study: In each case, the material was cDNA or gDNA derived from T cells, B-cell-depleted T cells, or PBMCs.

The CDR3 has 16 amino acids. Trimming at V came to 6 bases and at J to 3 bases, leaving 10 bases not matched to a gene. Germline-derived CDR1 and CDR2 are SGHTA and FQGNSA. Original methodology: Estimated nucleated cell counts came from reference gene primer amplification. TCRdb keeps only in-frame clones here, not all; method: immunoSEQ multiplex PCR. That table furnishes V, J and clone size, whereas the DNA furnished D and trimming. The sample carries about 480,000 clones, around nine tenths recorded once. All enrollees were roughly 18 to 95 years old and from some 24 US areas. Recovery meant two consecutive negative NP/OP PCR tests, professional clearance, or resolved symptoms. This clone has only a few counts.

This clonotype was obtained from a woman between 35 and 50 years old who had recovered from COVID-19. Sequencing was performed on PBMCs or T cells enriched from blood (not recorded which). The V call is TRBV7-2, the J call TRBJ2-3, with 9 bases lining up with TRBD2. The CDR3 sequence is CASRPRGSGRTDTQYF. CDR3 DNA sequence: TGTGCCAGCAGGCCGAGGGGGAGCGGGAGGACAGATACGCAGTATTTT.